Each of the 17 T cell receptor beta chains below was sequenced from the same sample in a study of blood T cell repertoires in COVID-19. Produced via immunoSEQ multiplex PCR; TCRdb's table is partial and in-frame only. Of about 160,000 clones listed, around four fifths are singletons. Source material: peripheral blood. Receptors originate from a man in his 70s with acute or convalescent COVID-19.

J is TRBJ1-1 and V is TRBV2; a weak D match, TRBD1 (5 bases). This CDR3 region has 16 residues. Germline assignment: CDR1 SNHLY and CDR2 FYNNEI. Between the trimmed V and J ends, which lost 6 bases and 4 bases, there was a span of 21 bases. CDR3: CASSPSPSEGVTEAFF. As DNA, the CDR3 is TGTGCCAGCAGCCCATCCCCCTCTGAAGGGGTCACTGAAGCTTTCTTT.

J is TRBJ2-7 and V is TRBV19; TRBD2 might be the D (6 bases). Germline V lookup: CDR1 LNHDA, CDR2 SQIVND (reference sequence). V was clipped by 5 bases and J by 3 bases, with 14 bases between them. This CDR3 comprises 14 residues. CDR3 sequence reads: CASSPGAGFYEQYF. The CDR3 DNA sequence: TGTGCCAGTAGTCCTGGGGCGGGGTTCTACGAGCAGTACTTC. Full variable domain (missing parts from reference TRBV19 and TRBJ2-7): DGGITQSPKYLFRKEGQNVTLSCEQNLNHDAMYWYRQDPGQGLRLIYYSQIVNDFQKGDIAEGYSVSREKKESFPLTVTSAQKNPTAFYLCASSPGAGFYEQYFGPGTRLTVT.

The V and J genes are TRBV28 and TRBJ2-7, with 15 bases identical to TRBD2. Germline CDR1 and CDR2: MDHEN and SYDVKM. The J segment lost 2 bases and the V segment lost 5 bases, leaving 7 bases of the junction unmatched. CDR3 length: 17 residues. For the CDR3, the DNA is TGTGCCAGCAGTGATCCGGGACTAGCGGGGGGAGCCTACGAGCAGTACTTC. Protein: CASSDPGLAGGAYEQYF.

This chain links TRBV9 with TRBJ1-1, with D perhaps matching TRBD1 (6 bases). CDR3 length: 15 amino acids. The V end was cut by 3 bases, the J end by 0 bases, with 12 bases between. Germline CDR1 SGDLS, CDR2 YYNGEE. CDR3 DNA: TGTGCCAGCAGCGCGGACGGGGACATGAACACTGAAGCTTTCTTT. It is translated as CASSADGDMNTEAFF.

The CDR3 DNA reads TGTGCCAGCAGCGCACTGGACAGGTTAGGTCAGCCCCAGCATTTT. This sequence encodes CASSALDRLGQPQHF. The chain employs TRBV6-5 and TRBJ1-5; 7 nucleotides line up with TRBD1. After removal of 6 bases from V and 6 bases from J, the junction contained 11 bases not matched to a gene. The germline gives CDR1 MNHEY, CDR2 SVGAGI. This CDR3 region has 15 residues.

This clone was seen a handful of times. The V and J genes are TRBV24-1 and TRBJ1-6; 8 bases align to TRBD1. The V segment lost 2 bases and the J segment 6 bases; nucleotides outside the gene matches: 17. This CDR3 comprises 20 residues. Germline V CDR1 and CDR2: KGHDR, SFDVKD. CDR3 sequence reads: CATSDYLRTGRVIINSPLHF. The CDR3 nucleotides are TGTGCCACCAGTGATTATCTAAGGACAGGGAGGGTTATCATTAATTCACCCCTCCACTTT.

The V gene is TRBV4-1, the J gene TRBJ1-5, with D maybe TRBD1 (6 bases). With 3 bases removed from V and 3 bases from J, the gap between germline ends came to 15 bases. CDR3 length: 16 amino acids. CDR1 is MGHRA and CDR2 is YSYEKL in the germline V gene. CDR3 sequence (DNA): TGCGCCAGCAGCCATATACAGGGCTCACACAATCAGCCCCAGCATTTT. Its translation is CASSHIQGSHNQPQHF.

The J gene is TRBJ1-2, the V gene TRBV24-1; D not certain. V lost 4 bases and J 2 bases, leaving 10 bases between the germline ends. Germline V gives CDR1 KGHDR, CDR2 SFDVKD. The CDR3 contains 14 residues. This CDR3 is CATSDLQANYGYTF. CDR3 sequence (DNA): TGTGCCACCAGTGACCTGCAGGCAAACTATGGCTACACCTTC.

This clone was detected a few times. For the CDR3, the DNA is TGCGCCAGCAGCTTGGGCGGGGGGAAAGAAAAACTGTTTTTT. It is translated as CASSLGGGKEKLFF. V usage is TRBV5-1 and J usage is TRBJ1-4; tentatively, D is TRBD1 (5 bases). This CDR3 region has 14 residues. Germline lookup yields CDR1 SGHRS and CDR2 YFSETQ. Trimming left V 0 bases short and J 8 bases short, with 11 bases between.

The chain is built from TRBV19 and TRBJ2-4; possible D gene TRBD1, 5 bases. The germline V gene has CDR1 LNHDA and CDR2 SQIVND (reference sequence). The CDR3 sequence is 14 residues long. Trimming removed 6 bases at V and 0 bases at J, with 9 bases between. CDR3 region: CASSDQGAKNIQYF. In DNA, the CDR3 is TGTGCCAGTAGCGATCAGGGAGCCAAAAACATTCAGTACTTC.

The rearrangement links TRBV6-5 to TRBJ2-2; D gene uncertain. V was clipped by 4 bases and J by 2 bases, with 11 bases between them. Germline values: CDR1 MNHEY, CDR2 SVGAGI. The CDR3 contains 15 residues. The DNA of the CDR3 is TGTGCCAGCAGTTCCCTTACCAGAAACACCGGGGAGCTGTTTTTT. It encodes CASSSLTRNTGELFF.

This rearrangement joins TRBV7-2 to TRBJ2-3, with D perhaps TRBD1 (6 bases). Between the trimmed V and J ends, which lost 0 bases and 6 bases, there was a span of 16 bases. The length of the CDR3 is 16 residues. The V gene's germline CDR1 is SGHTA and CDR2 FQGNSA. The CDR3 spells CASSLATGQITDTQYF. DNA for the CDR3: TGTGCCAGCAGCTTAGCCACGGGACAAATCACGGATACGCAGTATTTT.

This rearrangement joins TRBV28 to TRBJ1-5, with D possibly being TRBD1 (6 bases). Germline V lookup: CDR1 MDHEN, CDR2 SYDVKM. This CDR3 has 15 amino acids. V was clipped by 0 bases and J by 2 bases, with 8 bases between them. The DNA of the CDR3 is TGTGCCAGCAGTTTATGGGCAGGGGGCAATCAGCCCCAGCATTTT. It codes for CASSLWAGGNQPQHF.

The rearrangement joins TRBV12-3 or TRBV12-4 to TRBJ1-5; perhaps TRBD1 as D (6 bases). CDR3 size: 13 residues. Deletions cut 6 bases from V and 4 bases from J, with 10 bases between. CDR3 DNA sequence: TGTGCCAGCAGAGAGCAGGGGAATCAGCCCCAGCATTTT. Translated, it gives CASREQGNQPQHF.

V usage is TRBV28 and J usage is TRBJ2-5, with TRBD2 identical over 8 bases. V was pared by 3 bases and J by 0 bases, with 6 bases of the junction left unmatched. The CDR3 consists of 16 residues. Germline V CDR1 and CDR2: MDHEN, SYDVKM. As DNA, the CDR3 is TGTGCCAGCAGTTTCAGGCCGGGAGGGTACCAAGAGACCCAGTACTTC. It codes for CASSFRPGGYQETQYF.

V is TRBV7-9 and J is TRBJ2-5, with D maybe TRBD1 (6 bases). This CDR3 is built from 15 residues. Germline V gene lookup returns CDR1 SEHNR and CDR2 FQNEAQ (reference sequence). The germline V and J ends were trimmed by 2 bases and 4 bases, with 14 bases remaining between them. The chain's CDR3 is CASSLQKGGGETQYF. The DNA of the CDR3 is TGTGCCAGCAGCTTACAAAAAGGGGGTGGAGAGACCCAGTACTTC.

The chain employs TRBV15 and TRBJ1-5; D ambiguous. CDR1 LNHNV and CDR2 YYDKDF come from the germline V gene (reference sequence). This CDR3 contains 14 residues. The V end lost 6 bases, the J end lost 6 bases, and 15 bases lay between the germline ends. The CDR3 region is CATREDLFSQPQHF. CDR3 bases: TGTGCCACCAGGGAGGATTTGTTCTCTCAGCCCCAGCATTTT. Variable domain in full (rest from reference TRBV15 and TRBJ1-5): DAMVIQNPRYQVTQFGKPVTLSCSQTLNHNVMYWYQQKSSQAPKLLFHYYDKDFNNEADTPDNFQSRRPNTSFCFLDIRSPGLGDTAMYLCATREDLFSQPQHFGDGTRLSIL.